The 32 T cell receptor beta chains listed next were all sequenced from one sample in a study of T cell responses to AZD1222 COVID-19 vaccine. The repertoire was sequenced with immunoSEQ multiplex PCR; TCRdb's copy has only in-frame clones and lacks some. The top ten clones hold about 7.1% of a sample with more than 75,000 clones, 85% to 90% of them seen once. Sequenced material: peripheral blood, taken 28 days after the second AZD1222 dose. All receptors derive from an adult who received the AZD1222 COVID-19 vaccine.

The chain couples TRBV19 to TRBJ1-1, with TRBD1 as a possible D gene (6 bases). CDR1 is LNHDA and CDR2 is SQIVND in the germline V gene (reference sequence). Trimming pared 5 bases from V and 4 bases from J, leaving 14 bases between. The CDR3 loop spans 14 amino acids. Written as DNA, the CDR3 is TGTGCCAGTAGTCCCGGACAGATGGGCACTGAAGCTTTCTTT. The encoded protein is CASSPGQMGTEAFF.

This clone occurred a few times. The chain uses TRBV13 and TRBJ2-1; 7 nucleotides align to TRBD2. Germline lookup yields CDR1 PRHDT and CDR2 FYEKMQ (reference sequence). The CDR3 spans 16 residues. J lost 0 bases, V lost 5 bases, and 7 bases had no gene match. DNA for the CDR3: TGTGCCAGCAGCCCTCTCAGCGGGGTCTCCTACAATGAGCAGTTCTTC. Its protein product is CASSPLSGVSYNEQFF.

This chain links TRBV27 with TRBJ1-6; a weak D match, TRBD1 (6 bases). The CDR3 extends over 15 amino acids. CDR1 is MNHEY and CDR2 is SMNVEV in the germline V gene (reference sequence). V was cut by 3 bases and J by 9 bases, with 15 bases left in between. DNA for the CDR3: TGTGCCAGCAGTTTTCGGGGGGCGCGAGGTTCACCCCTCCACTTT. It codes for CASSFRGARGSPLHF.

The chain uses TRBV9 and TRBJ2-7, with 14 bases lining up with TRBD2. V trimming: 3 bases; J trimming: 2 bases; junction bases outside the gene matches: 4. This CDR3 has 16 residues. Germline V gives CDR1 SGDLS, CDR2 YYNGEE. This CDR3 reads CASSEGGLAGAYEQYF. In DNA, the CDR3 is TGTGCCAGCAGCGAAGGGGGACTAGCGGGGGCCTACGAGCAGTACTTC.

V gene TRBV7-9 combines with J gene TRBJ1-3, with TRBD1 matching over 11 bases. V was pared by 7 bases and J by 3 bases, with 5 bases of the junction left unmatched. The length of the CDR3 is 15 residues. Germline values: CDR1 SEHNR, CDR2 FQNEAQ (reference sequence). The CDR3 DNA is TGTGCCAGCATTAGGACAGGGGGCGTTGGAAACACCATATATTTT. Amino acids: CASIRTGGVGNTIYF.

This clone was observed a few times. This sample also contains other DNA sequences that code for the same CDR3. This sequence joins TRBV7-9 and TRBJ1-6; D not certain. Germline CDR1 and CDR2: SEHNR and FQNEAQ (reference sequence). There are 14 residues in the CDR3. Trimming removed 1 base at V and 4 bases at J, with 5 bases between. DNA for the CDR3: TGTGCCAGCAGCTTAGAGCAGTATAATTCACCCCTCCACTTT. It encodes CASSLEQYNSPLHF.

This chain joins TRBV14 and TRBJ2-1, with TRBD2 matching over 8 bases. Germline assignment: CDR1 SGHDN and CDR2 FVKESK. Losses at the gene ends were 1 base for V and 0 bases for J; bases not matched to a gene: 5. The CDR3 is made up of 17 amino acids. The CDR3 DNA follows: TGTGCCAGCAGCCAAGGAACTAGCGGATCCTCCTACAATGAGCAGTTCTTC. This encodes CASSQGTSGSSYNEQFF.

Only a few counts were recorded for this clone. The chain recombines TRBV4-2 with TRBJ2-3; D might be TRBD2 (5 bases). Germline loops: CDR1 LGHNA, CDR2 YNFKEQ. The V gene lost 0 bases and the J gene lost 0 bases, with 10 bases spanning the gap. The CDR3 sequence is 16 residues long. The CDR3 coding sequence is TGTGCCAGCAGCCAAGAGGAGGCCTCTAGCACAGATACGCAGTATTTT. Residues: CASSQEEASSTDTQYF.

This clone appeared a single time. CDR3 nucleotide sequence: TGTGCCAGCGCCAGGGGCGGTGTGTATGGCTACACCTTC. It is translated as CASARGGVYGYTF. The gene calls are TRBV27 and TRBJ1-2, with D perhaps TRBD1 (6 bases). Germline V CDR1 and CDR2: MNHEY, SMNVEV (reference sequence). The CDR3 spans 13 residues. V lost 8 bases to trimming and J lost 5 bases, with 15 bases between them.

The chain recombines TRBV5-1 with TRBJ2-1; 10 nucleotides align to TRBD1. There are 14 residues in the CDR3. Trimming removed 7 bases from V and 5 bases from J; junction bases left unmatched: 6. Germline V lookup: CDR1 SGHRS, CDR2 YFSETQ. The DNA of the CDR3 is TGCGCCAGCTACCCCGGGACAGGGGACAATGAGCAGTTCTTC. Translating gives CASYPGTGDNEQFF.

The CDR3 loop is CASSLVGQGLSGELFF. The CDR3 region has the DNA TGCGCCAGCAGCTTGGTCGGACAGGGGTTATCGGGGGAGCTGTTTTTT. The genes are TRBV5-1 and TRBJ2-2; the match to TRBD1 covers 9 bases. CDR1 and CDR2 (germline): SGHRS, YFSETQ. The CDR3 sequence is 16 residues long. J lost 8 bases, V lost 0 bases, and 8 bases had no gene match.

V gene TRBV29-1 combines with J gene TRBJ1-2; D gene uncertain. V lost 3 bases and J 2 bases, leaving 13 bases between the germline ends. This CDR3 has 14 amino acids. Per the germline V gene, CDR1 is SQVTM and CDR2 is ANQGSEA. The CDR3 loop is CSVESTSFNYGYTF. For the CDR3, the DNA is TGCAGCGTTGAGTCCACGAGCTTCAACTATGGCTACACCTTC.

This clone was seen only a few times. This chain connects TRBV19 to TRBJ1-1; 8 positions match TRBD1. The trim removed 4 bases at V and 7 bases at J, leaving 11 bases unmatched. The CDR3 extends over 15 amino acids. From germline, CDR1 is LNHDA and CDR2 SQIVND (reference sequence). The CDR3 here is CASSRQGSGNGEAFF. The CDR3 DNA reads TGTGCCAGTAGTAGACAGGGGTCTGGTAATGGTGAAGCTTTCTTT. The entire variable domain, with the rest obtained from reference TRBV19 and TRBJ1-1, is as follows: DGGITQSPKYLFRKEGQNVTLSCEQNLNHDAMYWYRQDPGQGLRLIYYSQIVNDFQKGDIAEGYSVSREKKESFPLTVTSAQKNPTAFYLCASSRQGSGNGEAFFGQGTRLTVV.

The chain couples TRBV19 to TRBJ2-5, with 8 bases identical to TRBD2. The germline V gene has CDR1 LNHDA and CDR2 SQIVND (reference sequence). CDR3 size: 15 residues. V gave up 2 bases and J gave up 2 bases; unmatched junction bases: 4. The CDR3 sequence: CASSILSGSQETQYF. The CDR3 DNA reads TGTGCCAGTAGTATATTGAGCGGGAGTCAAGAGACCCAGTACTTC. The full variable domain, in which reference TRBV19 and TRBJ2-5 provide the parts outside the CDR3, is DGGITQSPKYLFRKEGQNVTLSCEQNLNHDAMYWYRQDPGQGLRLIYYSQIVNDFQKGDIAEGYSVSREKKESFPLTVTSAQKNPTAFYLCASSILSGSQETQYFGPGTRLLVL.

The V gene is TRBV5-4, the J gene TRBJ1-1; 7 nucleotides line up with TRBD1. This CDR3 spans 14 amino acids. CDR1 and CDR2 (germline): SGHNT, YYREEE (reference sequence). V was clipped by 7 bases and J by 1 base; unmatched bases: 7. The CDR3 nucleotides are TGTGCCAGCCGGAGAGGGGGCGGGAACACTGAAGCTTTCTTT. Its protein product is CASRRGGGNTEAFF.

The CDR3 nucleotides read TGTGCCAGCAGCTTAGACGGTCAGCCCCAGCATTTT. Amino acids: CASSLDGQPQHF. This chain uses TRBV7-9 with TRBJ1-5; D not certain. The germline gives CDR1 SEHNR, CDR2 FQNEAQ (reference sequence). This CDR3 has 12 amino acids. V lost 1 base and J lost 6, with 4 bases in between.

This sequence joins TRBV12-3 or TRBV12-4 and TRBJ2-7; D may match TRBD1 or TRBD2 (6 bases each). Trimming took 5 bases from V and 6 from J, leaving 14 bases between them. CDR3 length: 13 residues. The CDR3 region is CASSPRRGSEQYF. Here the CDR3 DNA reads TGTGCCAGCAGTCCTCGGAGGGGGTCCGAGCAGTACTTC.

This clone has a single count. This chain joins TRBV28 and TRBJ2-7, with a tentative D call TRBD1 (6 bases). The V and J ends lost 4 bases and 2 bases respectively, with 15 bases between them. The CDR3 is made up of 15 amino acids. Germline V gives CDR1 MDHEN, CDR2 SYDVKM. The CDR3 DNA reads as TGTGCCAGCAGTTCAAATCAGGGGTGGACCTACGAGCAGTACTTC. Protein: CASSSNQGWTYEQYF.

In the case of this clone: The same CDR3 is also encoded by other DNA sequences in this sample. The chain carries TRBV28 and TRBJ1-5; unclear D gene. The ends were cut back, 3 bases at V and 1 base at J, with 4 bases in the middle. The CDR3 extends over 13 amino acids. From germline, CDR1 is MDHEN and CDR2 SYDVKM. The CDR3 protein is CASSFLSNQPQHF. CDR3 sequence (DNA): TGTGCCAGCAGTTTCCTCAGCAATCAGCCCCAGCATTTT.

The chain couples TRBV3-1 (or the pseudogene TRBV3-2) to TRBJ2-1; D tentatively fits TRBD1 or TRBD2 (5 bases each). The CDR3 runs 15 residues. V lost 5 bases and J lost 10, with 21 bases in between. CDR1 LGHDT and CDR2 YNNKEL come from the germline V gene (reference sequence). Here the CDR3 reads CASSSGTLRKGEQFF. As DNA, the CDR3 is TGTGCCAGCAGCTCCGGGACCCTAAGGAAGGGCGAGCAGTTCTTC.

The V and J genes are TRBV19 and TRBJ2-3; 14 bases are a match to TRBD2. The CDR3 covers 16 residues. CDR1 and CDR2 from the germline V gene are LNHDA and SQIVND (reference sequence). With 5 bases clipped from V and 7 bases from J, the junction kept 8 bases outside the gene matches. CDR3 loop: CASSSGTSGSRNTQYF. CDR3 coding DNA: TGTGCCAGTAGTTCAGGGACTAGCGGGAGTAGGAATACGCAGTATTTT.

This chain links TRBV6-4 with TRBJ2-1; D gene unclear. Trimming took 2 bases from V and 0 from J, leaving 11 bases between them. This CDR3 contains 16 residues. From germline, CDR1 is MRHNA and CDR2 SNTAGT. The CDR3, as DNA: TGTGCCAGCAGTGACCCAAACCTAAGCTCCTACAATGAGCAGTTCTTC. This translates into CASSDPNLSSYNEQFF.

V and J are TRBV13 and TRBJ2-6, with D tentatively TRBD1 or TRBD2 (6 bases each). Germline lookup yields CDR1 PRHDT and CDR2 FYEKMQ (reference sequence). This CDR3 has 18 residues. V was shortened by 3 bases and J by 4 bases, with 19 bases between the two germline ends. CDR3 sequence: CASSFRQGRGAGANVLTF. The DNA of the CDR3 is TGTGCCAGCAGCTTCCGGCAGGGGCGCGGGGCGGGGGCCAACGTCCTGACTTTC.

The rearrangement uses TRBV5-8 and TRBJ2-7; no clear D gene. CDR3 length: 13 residues. CDR1 is SGHTS, CDR2 YDEGEE, per germline. V lost 2 bases and J 7 bases, leaving 13 bases between the germline ends. CDR3 region: CASSFPPAGEQYF. The CDR3 DNA sequence: TGTGCCAGCAGCTTTCCCCCAGCTGGAGAGCAGTACTTC.

The chain carries TRBV6-5 and TRBJ2-7; weak D call: TRBD1 (6 bases). Trimming pared 7 bases from V and 0 bases from J, leaving 13 bases between. Germline V gives CDR1 MNHEY, CDR2 SVGAGI. The CDR3 extends over 14 amino acids. The DNA of the CDR3 is TGTGCCAGCACCTCCGTCAGGGGCTCCTACGAGCAGTACTTC. Protein: CASTSVRGSYEQYF.

This clone was seen only once. The CDR3 here is CASSETSGSTDTQYF. CDR3 DNA sequence: TGTGCCAGCAGTGAGACTAGCGGGAGCACAGATACGCAGTATTTT. The chain carries TRBV2 and TRBJ2-3; 10 bases fit TRBD2. V lost 3 bases, J lost 0 bases, and 0 bases stayed unmatched. Germline V gene data show CDR1 as SNHLY and CDR2 as FYNNEI. The CDR3 extends over 15 amino acids.

V and J are TRBV11-3 and TRBJ2-1; TRBD1 is a possible D gene (5 bases). This CDR3 has 16 amino acids. Germline V CDR1 and CDR2: SGHNT, YENEEA. The V end lost 5 bases, the J end lost 6 bases, and 20 bases lay between the germline ends. The CDR3 DNA is TGTGCCAGCAGCCCCAGGGTTAGCTCGAGATTCAATGAGCAGTTCTTC. Its protein is CASSPRVSSRFNEQFF.

The V gene is TRBV28, the J gene TRBJ2-7, with 7 bases matching TRBD2. Germline CDR1 is MDHEN and CDR2 is SYDVKM. The CDR3 has 15 amino acids. The ends lost 7 bases at V and 3 bases at J; junction bases unmatched: 12. The CDR3 sequence: CASTSPSGYNYEQYF. CDR3 nucleotides: TGTGCCAGCACTTCTCCTAGCGGATATAACTACGAGCAGTACTTC. The full variable domain, its missing parts supplied by reference TRBV28 and TRBJ2-7, is DVKVTQSSRYLVKRTGEKVFLECVQDMDHENMFWYRQDPGLGLRLIYFSYDVKMKEKGDIPEGYSVSREKKERFSLILESASTNQTSMYLCASTSPSGYNYEQYFGPGTRLTVT.

The V gene is TRBV3-1 (or the pseudogene TRBV3-2), the J gene TRBJ2-1; D remains ambiguous. V was shortened by 4 bases and J by 0 bases, with 4 bases between the two germline ends. This CDR3 contains 13 residues. Germline V CDR1 and CDR2: LGHDT, YNNKEL (reference sequence). The CDR3 spells CASSPTSYNEQFF. CDR3 DNA sequence: TGTGCCAGCAGCCCTACCTCCTACAATGAGCAGTTCTTC.

V usage is TRBV28 and J usage is TRBJ1-4; D gene unclear. Germline loops: CDR1 MDHEN, CDR2 SYDVKM. The V end lost 3 bases, the J end lost 6 bases, and 14 bases lay between the germline ends. This CDR3 has 15 amino acids. CDR3 protein: CASSLAFRSYEKLFF. The DNA of the CDR3 is TGTGCCAGCAGTTTGGCCTTCCGGTCGTATGAAAAACTGTTTTTT.

The CDR3 spells CASSQFGNEQFF. CDR3 nucleotide sequence: TGTGCCAGCAGCCAATTCGGCAATGAGCAGTTCTTC. The rearrangement links TRBV7-2 to TRBJ2-1; D remains ambiguous. Germline values: CDR1 SGHTA, CDR2 FQGNSA. The CDR3 consists of 12 residues. V lost 5 bases to trimming and J lost 6 bases, with 8 bases between them.

V is TRBV19 and J is TRBJ2-1; tentative D call: TRBD2 (5 bases). The CDR3 covers 15 residues. Germline values: CDR1 LNHDA, CDR2 SQIVND (reference sequence). Trimming left V 0 bases short and J 7 bases short, with 13 bases between. CDR3 region: CASSIETTKLNEQFF. In DNA, the CDR3 is TGTGCCAGTAGTATAGAGACTACAAAACTAAATGAGCAGTTCTTC.